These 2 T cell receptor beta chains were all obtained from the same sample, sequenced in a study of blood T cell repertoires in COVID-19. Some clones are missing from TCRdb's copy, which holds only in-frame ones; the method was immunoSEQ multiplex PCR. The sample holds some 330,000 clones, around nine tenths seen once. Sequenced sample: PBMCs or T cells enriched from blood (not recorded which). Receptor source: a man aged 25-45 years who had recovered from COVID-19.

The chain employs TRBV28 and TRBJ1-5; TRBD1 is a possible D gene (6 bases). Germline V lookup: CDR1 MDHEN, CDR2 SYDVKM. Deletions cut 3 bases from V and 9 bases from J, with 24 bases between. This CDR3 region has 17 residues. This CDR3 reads CASSFFSRDISLGPQHF. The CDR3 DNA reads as TGTGCCAGCAGTTTTTTTTCCCGGGACATTTCGCTCGGGCCCCAGCATTTT. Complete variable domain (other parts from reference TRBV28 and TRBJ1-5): DVKVTQSSRYLVKRTGEKVFLECVQDMDHENMFWYRQDPGLGLRLIYFSYDVKMKEKGDIPEGYSVSREKKERFSLILESASTNQTSMYLCASSFFSRDISLGPQHFGDGTRLSIL.

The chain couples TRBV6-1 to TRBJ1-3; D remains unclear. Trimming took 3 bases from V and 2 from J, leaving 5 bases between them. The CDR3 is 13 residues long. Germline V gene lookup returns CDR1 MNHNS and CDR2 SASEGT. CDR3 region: CASSDLPGNTIYF. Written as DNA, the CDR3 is TGTGCCAGCAGTGACCTTCCTGGAAACACCATATATTTT.